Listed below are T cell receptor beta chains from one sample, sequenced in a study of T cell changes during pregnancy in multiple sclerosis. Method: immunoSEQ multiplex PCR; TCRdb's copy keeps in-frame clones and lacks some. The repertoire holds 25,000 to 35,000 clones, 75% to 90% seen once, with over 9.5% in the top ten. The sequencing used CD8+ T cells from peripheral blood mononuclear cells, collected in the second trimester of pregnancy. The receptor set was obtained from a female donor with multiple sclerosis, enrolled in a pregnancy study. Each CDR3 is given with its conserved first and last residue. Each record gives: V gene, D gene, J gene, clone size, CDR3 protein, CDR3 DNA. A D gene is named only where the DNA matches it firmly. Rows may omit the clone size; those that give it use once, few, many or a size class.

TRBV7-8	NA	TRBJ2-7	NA	CAGAGDGSYEQYF	TGTGCCGGAGCAGGGGACGGGTCCTACGAGCAGTACTTC
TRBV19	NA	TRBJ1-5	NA	CASSLRGGNQPQHF	TGTGCCAGTAGTCTCCGGGGGGGCAATCAGCCCCAGCATTTT
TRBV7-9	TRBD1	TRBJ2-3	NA	CASSLPADRRFTDTQYF	TGTGCCAGCAGCTTGCCCGCGGACAGGAGATTCACAGATACGCAGTATTTT
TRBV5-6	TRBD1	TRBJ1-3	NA	CASSSSRDRDPFSGNTIYF	TGTGCCAGCAGCTCGTCCCGGGACAGGGACCCTTTCTCTGGAAACACCATATATTTT
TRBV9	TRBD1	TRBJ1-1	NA	CASSRGQGLNTEAFF	TGTGCCAGCAGCAGGGGACAGGGCCTTAACACTGAAGCTTTCTTT
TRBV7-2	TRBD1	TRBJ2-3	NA	CASSPDRVETDTQYF	TGTGCCAGCAGCCCCGACAGGGTGGAAACAGATACGCAGTATTTT
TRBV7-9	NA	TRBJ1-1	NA	CASELKNTEAFF	TGTGCCAGCGAGTTAAAGAACACTGAAGCTTTCTTT
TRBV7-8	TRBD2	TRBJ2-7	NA	CASSLRASGYEQYF	TGTGCCAGCAGCTTACGGGCTAGCGGATACGAGCAGTACTTC
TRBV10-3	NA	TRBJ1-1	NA	CAIKATVMNTEAFF	TGTGCCATCAAGGCGACAGTCATGAACACTGAAGCTTTCTTT
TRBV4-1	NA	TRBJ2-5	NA	CASSQDKETQYF	TGCGCCAGCAGCCAAGATAAAGAGACCCAGTACTTC
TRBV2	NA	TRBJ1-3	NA	CASSENRYSSGNTIYF	TGTGCCAGCAGTGAAAATAGGTACAGCTCTGGAAACACCATATATTTT
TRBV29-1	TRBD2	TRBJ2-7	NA	CSVVVRGDEQYF	TGCAGCGTTGTGGTTCGGGGGGACGAGCAGTACTTC
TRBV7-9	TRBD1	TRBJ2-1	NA	CASSLNRGNNEQFF	TGTGCCAGCAGCTTAAACAGGGGAAACAATGAGCAGTTCTTC
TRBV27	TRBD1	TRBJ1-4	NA	CASSSRDRVGEKLFF	TGTGCCAGCAGTTCGCGGGACAGGGTGGGCGAAAAACTGTTTTTT
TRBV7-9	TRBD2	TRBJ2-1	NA	CASSSGTSRSSYNEQFF	TGTGCCAGCAGCTCCGGGACTAGCCGCTCCTCCTACAATGAGCAGTTCTTC
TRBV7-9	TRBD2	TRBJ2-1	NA	CALGTGTKNEQFF	TGTGCCCTCGGAACCGGGACTAAGAATGAGCAGTTCTTC
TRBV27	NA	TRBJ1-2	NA	CASSYSSNYGYTF	TGTGCCAGCAGTTACAGCTCTAACTATGGCTACACCTTC
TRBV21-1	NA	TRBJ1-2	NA	CASPTFQGAYGYTF	TGTGCCAGCCCTACCTTTCAAGGAGCCTATGGCTACACCTTC
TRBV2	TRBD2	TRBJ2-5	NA	CATLAGPPYF	TGTGCCACCCTAGCGGGGCCTCCCTACTTC
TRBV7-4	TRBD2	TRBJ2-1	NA	CASSLPPQRGDYNEQFF	TGTGCCAGCAGCTTGCCCCCCCAGCGGGGGGACTACAATGAGCAGTTCTTC
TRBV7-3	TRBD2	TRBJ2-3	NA	CASSRIRGEDTQYF	TGTGCCAGCAGCCGCATCCGGGGGGAGGATACGCAGTATTTT
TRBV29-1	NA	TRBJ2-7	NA	CSVEGSGVTSYEQYF	TGCAGCGTTGAGGGGTCGGGGGTTACTTCCTACGAGCAGTACTTC
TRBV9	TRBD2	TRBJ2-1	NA	CASSVGGGFTYNEQFF	TGTGCCAGCAGCGTAGGGGGGGGGTTCACCTACAATGAGCAGTTCTTC
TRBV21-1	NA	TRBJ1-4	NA	CARTGTLTTNEKLFF	TGTGCCAGGACCGGGACACTTACAACTAATGAAAAACTGTTTTTT
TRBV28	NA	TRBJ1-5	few	CASSLGQTQPQHF	TGTGCCAGCAGTTTGGGACAAACTCAGCCCCAGCATTTT
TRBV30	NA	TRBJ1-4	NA	CAWSIQNEKLFF	TGTGCCTGGAGCATACAAAATGAAAAACTGTTTTTT
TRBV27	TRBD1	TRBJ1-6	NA	CASSSPDRGQNSPLHF	TGTGCCAGCAGTTCCCCGGACAGGGGGCAAAATTCACCCCTCCACTTT
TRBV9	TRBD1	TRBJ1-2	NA	CASSDGGQGSGYTF	TGTGCCAGCAGCGACGGGGGACAGGGGTCTGGCTACACCTTC